The clone carrying this T cell receptor (beta chain) is a singleton in its sample. Antigen specificity is unknown. CDR3 length equals 13 residues. J was trimmed by 5 bases and V by 7 bases; bases with no gene match: 5. Germline values: CDR1 LGHNT, CDR2 FRNRAP. These data originate in a study of T cell repertoires in cytomegalovirus infection. Each CDR3 protein gets one entry after TCRdb re-called the reads with MiXCR. The repertoire includes roughly 800,000 distinct CDR3 sequences, 25% to 35% of them detected once, and around 13% sits in the top ten. The sample in question was cultured CD8+ T cells from PBMCs, obtained from culture after CMV antigen stimulation. The source is a human donor in good health (CMV status not recorded). Some clones in this sample may be carry-over from other donors' samples. This chain connects TRBV12-5 to TRBJ2-1, with 7 bases that match TRBD2. Written as DNA, the CDR3 is TGTGCTAGTGCCCGGGGGGTTAACAATGAGCAGTTCTTC. It encodes CASARGVNNEQFF.